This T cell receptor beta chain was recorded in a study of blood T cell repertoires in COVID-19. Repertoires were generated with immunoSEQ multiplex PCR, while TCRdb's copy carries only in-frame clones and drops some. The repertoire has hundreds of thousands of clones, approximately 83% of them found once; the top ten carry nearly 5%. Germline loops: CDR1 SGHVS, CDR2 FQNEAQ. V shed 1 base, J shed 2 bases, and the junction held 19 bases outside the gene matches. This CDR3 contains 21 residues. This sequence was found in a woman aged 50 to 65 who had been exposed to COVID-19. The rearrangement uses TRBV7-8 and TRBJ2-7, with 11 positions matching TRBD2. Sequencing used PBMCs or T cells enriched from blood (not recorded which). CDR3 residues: CASSLGRDFGLAGGLTYEQYF. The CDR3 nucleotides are TGTGCCAGCAGCTTAGGACGGGATTTCGGGCTAGCGGGGGGATTAACCTACGAGCAGTACTTC.